This T cell receptor (beta chain) was recovered during a study of Graves' ophthalmopathy and Graves' hyperthyroidism listed by TCRdb under 2018. Some background on the complete study: Peripheral blood was collected at initial diagnosis, prior to any treatment. The study used signatures of the TCR beta repertoire to tell Graves' ophthalmopathy apart from Graves' hyperthyroidism and to predict which patients would progress to ophthalmopathy. To explore V-J signatures distinguishing ophthalmopathy from hyperthyroidism, a discovery set of about a hundred patients (fewer than 45 ophthalmopathy, 55 to 60 stable hyperthyroidism) was enrolled. In over 5 hyperthyroidism patients, the T-cell repertoires found in thyroid tissue were compared with those found in blood. In total, approximately 130 blood samples were TCR-sequenced: roughly 45 ophthalmopathy, over 70 hyperthyroidism and approximately 17 hyperthyroidism-to-ophthalmopathy patients. After sampling, hyperthyroidism patients received methimazole starting at 30 mg daily, and ophthalmopathy patients received high-dose intravenous methylprednisolone. An independent validation cohort comprised about 20 hyperthyroidism patients and 15 to 17 patients who later progressed from hyperthyroidism to ophthalmopathy.

The V and J ends are trimmed by 1 base and 4 bases, leaving 4 bases between them. CDR1 and CDR2, looked up from the germline V gene (reference sequence), are LGHDT and YNNKEL. The CDR3 starts with the cysteine, ends with the phenylalanine, and has 12 residues. Only the CDR3 portion is preserved as DNA: 36 bases, with reading frame beginning at the first base. This clonotype showed up many times. The clone's antigen remains unknown. Qualities for individual bases were not recorded, and no much larger clone is one base off. For repertoire sequencing, TCR beta CDR3 regions were amplified from RNA transcripts. The first round was an RT-PCR using HTBI primers with the Qiagen OneStep RT-PCR kit, and this first round was followed by a second-round multiplex PCR, then size selection and purification. Libraries were sequenced on an Illumina HiSeq2000 using paired-end 100 bp reads. Processing in the source paper ran as follows. Reads were processed with SOAPnuke, discarding reads with adapters, uncalled bases, mean Phred below 15, or no exact constant-primer or identifier match. COPE v1.2.5 was used to merge high-quality paired reads. Each unique nucleotide sequence was defined as a clonotype, and clonotypes were aligned to IMGT TRB V, D and J references with MiTCR v1.1. The analysis was limited to V-J combinations with a frequency above 0.0001, which together covered more than 98% of repertoires. For each V-J combination, a TCR clonal expansion and chaos score was defined as the ratio of F50 clonal expansion to chaos observed in the TCRdist matrix. Welch's t-statistics and random forest were used to reduce features to about 13 V-J combinations, which were fed into a naive Bayes classifier. The similarity between thyroid and blood repertoires was quantified using the Morisita-Horn index. TCRdb reanalyzed the raw reads on its own, using fastp at Q25 for trimming and MiXCR for clone calling, and kept in-frame beta chains. Each CDR3 protein appears once, grouped with its most common genes and DNA. TCRdb's processing, not the authors' own work, is the source of the V and J calls. The sample contains around 660,000 distinct CDR3 sequences, roughly 41% of them found a single time. The ten largest clones add up to over 2.5% of the sample.

On the study overall, not on this receptor specifically: In validation, the model predicted ophthalmopathy progression with about 70% sensitivity and 72% to 80% specificity; 12 predicted patients were CT-confirmed with GO in a median of about 6.1 months. Ophthalmopathy was separated from stable hyperthyroidism by the 13-signature model with roughly 90% sensitivity and less than 82% specificity in cross-validation and with 80%/75% in the test set. Sample size was not statistically predetermined, and group allocation was not concealed from the investigators. Among expanded thyroid clonotypes with frequency above 0.001, most also showed up in blood, which suggests that blood repertoires may reflect the thyroid immune response.

Patients with ophthalmopathy had moderately to severely active disease, with a Clinical Activity Score of 3 or more, a NOSPECS grade of 4 or more, and a disease duration of less than 3 months. Anyone with other autoimmune diseases, uncontrolled infections, pregnancy or lactation was excluded from the study. Diagnosis relied on clinical symptoms, serum thyroxine, TRAb, thyroid ultrasound and orbital computed tomography. PBMCs were isolated from 7.5 to 10 ml of fresh peripheral blood by Ficoll-Paque density gradient centrifugation. Trizol reagent was used to extract the total RNA, and its quality was then checked on an Agilent 2100 Bioanalyzer.

Sequenced sample: peripheral blood. The TCR comes from an adult man with Graves' ophthalmopathy. This receptor chain uses TRBV3-1 and TRBJ1-2, with no reliable assignment of the D segment. The DNA reads as follows: TGTGCCAGCAGCCAAGTCAGCTATGGCTACACCTTC. Its product reads: CASSQVSYGYTF.